The 24 T cell receptor beta chains given below trace back to one sample, sequenced in a study of identical twins' blood T cells. Using its own MiXCR run on the 5' RACE reads, TCRdb lists one record per CDR3 protein. The table has hundreds of thousands of distinct CDR3 sequences, 25% to 35% seen once. Sequenced sample: PBMCs. The receptors here all came from a woman between 18 and 50 years old in good health.

This clonotype was seen many times. The chain is built from TRBV20-1 and TRBJ1-1; the match to TRBD1 covers 8 bases. Trimming removed 6 bases from V and 6 bases from J; junction bases left unmatched: 9. Per the germline V gene, CDR1 is DFQATT and CDR2 is SNEGSKA (reference sequence). The CDR3 runs 13 residues. The CDR3 DNA reads as TGCAGTGCCCGACAGGGGAGTGCTTCTGAAGCTTTCTTT. It is translated as CSARQGSASEAFF.

This clonotype came up a few times. The chain uses TRBV12-3 or TRBV12-4 and TRBJ2-7; possible D gene TRBD2, 5 bases. The V end lost 6 bases, the J end lost 6 bases, and 18 bases lay between the germline ends. The CDR3 sequence is 14 residues long. The CDR3: CASRPHFRGSEQYF. In DNA form, the CDR3 reads TGTGCCAGCAGGCCGCATTTTAGAGGGTCCGAGCAGTACTTC.

The chain recombines TRBV29-1 with TRBJ1-1, with D hard to call. Per the germline V gene, CDR1 is SQVTM and CDR2 is ANQGSEA. CDR3 length: 11 residues. V lost 6 bases and J lost 5, with 10 bases in between. The CDR3 nucleotides read TGCAGCGTCCTCAGGAGAACTGAAGCTTTCTTT. Translated: CSVLRRTEAFF. The full variable domain, with the rest looked up from reference TRBV29-1 and TRBJ1-1, is SAVISQKPSRDICQRGTSLTIQCQVDSQVTMMFWYRQQPGQSLTLIATANQGSEATYESGFVIDKFPISRPNLTFSTLTVSNMSPEDSSIYLCSVLRRTEAFFGQGTRLTVV.

This clonotype appeared many times. The chain links TRBV12-3 or TRBV12-4 to TRBJ2-1; 11 bases are shared with TRBD2. The junction had 11 bases not matched to a gene; V was cut back by 3 bases and J by 4 bases. This CDR3 has 18 amino acids. DNA for the CDR3: TGTGCCAGCAGTTTTGGTAGCGGGAGGGGATCCTCGTACAATGAGCAGTTCTTC. Translation gives CASSFGSGRGSSYNEQFF.

This rearrangement joins TRBV12-3 or TRBV12-4 to TRBJ2-1, with 13 bases that match TRBD2. Germline trimming cut 6 bases from V and 3 bases from J; bases unmatched to any gene: 11. The length of the CDR3 is 18 residues. Here the CDR3 reads CASSSTSGGALVYNEQFF. The CDR3 coding sequence is TGTGCCAGCAGCTCTACTAGCGGGGGGGCTCTAGTCTACAATGAGCAGTTCTTC.

The genes are TRBV5-6 and TRBJ1-2, with TRBD1 identical over 10 bases. Germline lookup yields CDR1 SGHDT and CDR2 YYEEEE. There are 17 residues in the CDR3. The trim removed 2 bases at V and 2 bases at J, leaving 9 bases unmatched. The CDR3 sequence: CASSFSTWTGGNYGYTF. The CDR3 bases are TGTGCCAGCAGCTTCTCTACATGGACAGGGGGAAACTATGGCTACACCTTC.

This clonotype was detected many times. The J gene is TRBJ2-1, the V gene TRBV30; D remains ambiguous. The CDR3 is made up of 12 amino acids. Trimming removed 0 bases at V and 6 bases at J, with 6 bases between. The germline V gene has CDR1 GTSNPN and CDR2 SVGIG (reference sequence). CDR3 amino acids: CAWSVHGNEQFF. CDR3 in DNA: TGTGCCTGGAGTGTACACGGCAATGAGCAGTTCTTC.

This chain uses TRBV20-1 with TRBJ2-3; possible D gene TRBD1, 5 bases. The CDR3 consists of 14 residues. Per the germline V gene, CDR1 is DFQATT and CDR2 is SNEGSKA (reference sequence). V lost 6 bases to trimming and J lost 2 bases, with 15 bases between them. CDR3 loop: CSASPQGSTDTQYF. The CDR3 bases are TGCAGTGCGAGCCCCCAGGGATCCACAGATACGCAGTATTTT.

This rearrangement joins TRBV6-2 or TRBV6-3 to TRBJ2-7; tentatively, D is TRBD1 (6 bases). CDR3 length equals 12 residues. V gave up 8 bases and J gave up 3 bases, with 11 bases separating them. CDR1 MNHEY and CDR2 SVGEGT come from the germline V gene. The chain's CDR3 is CASSDRDYEQYF. The CDR3 nucleotides read TGTGCCAGCTCGGACAGAGACTACGAGCAGTACTTC.

The sample holds a few counts of this clonotype. The rearrangement joins TRBV5-1 to TRBJ1-1, with TRBD1 identical over 7 bases. Germline V CDR1 and CDR2: SGHRS, YFSETQ. J lost 8 bases, V lost 4 bases, and 17 bases had no gene match. The CDR3 has 16 amino acids. CDR3 in DNA: TGCGCCAGCAGCCCGTTCATAGACAGGGCGGGGAGGGAAGCTTTCTTT. Amino acid sequence: CASSPFIDRAGREAFF.

V gene TRBV6-5 combines with J gene TRBJ2-7, with TRBD1 as a possible D gene (5 bases). The length of the CDR3 is 14 residues. Trimming shortened V by 6 bases and J by 2 bases, and 14 bases separated the two germline ends. CDR1 is MNHEY, CDR2 SVGAGI, per germline. The DNA for the CDR3 is TGTGCCAGCAGCCTCGTAAAGGGGCCCTACGAGCAGTACTTC. This codes for CASSLVKGPYEQYF.

This clonotype appeared a few times. CDR3 sequence: CSALLRDRVRGYTF. DNA of the CDR3: TGCAGCGCACTCCTCCGGGACAGGGTTCGTGGCTACACCTTC. The chain joins TRBV29-1 to TRBJ1-2, with TRBD1 matching over 9 bases. The CDR3 sequence is 14 residues long. Germline V gene data show CDR1 as SQVTM and CDR2 as ANQGSEA. V was pared by 7 bases and J by 7 bases, with 13 bases of the junction left unmatched.

Regarding this clonotype: This CDR3 is missing its conserved last phenylalanine or tryptophan, likely due to a read error. This chain links TRBV29-1 with TRBJ1-1, with a weak D call TRBD1 (6 bases). Germline CDR1 and CDR2: SQVTM and ANQGSEA. CDR3 length equals 13 residues. Trimming pared 6 bases from V and 3 bases from J, leaving 14 bases between. CDR3 in DNA: TGCAGCGTCTCCTATTCAGGGGACACTGAAGCTTTCGTT. This translates into CSVSYSGDTEAFV.

This chain joins TRBV23-1 and TRBJ2-3, with 10 bases matching TRBD2. TRBV23-1 is labeled an ORF, and its function is uncertain. The CDR3 consists of 15 residues. V lost 3 bases and J lost 4; bases outside the gene matches: 4. The CDR3 here is CASSHPSGSSDTQYF. The CDR3 region has the DNA TGCGCCAGCAGTCATCCTAGCGGGAGCTCAGATACGCAGTATTTT.

This clonotype has just a few counts. The gene calls are TRBV19 and TRBJ2-2; D not certain. CDR1 LNHDA and CDR2 SQIVND come from the germline V gene (reference sequence). Trimming stripped 0 bases from V and 5 bases from J, with 10 bases between. This CDR3 contains 15 residues. In DNA, the CDR3 is TGTGCCAGTAGTATAGATCGGGTAGGAACCGGGGAGCTGTTTTTT. Translated: CASSIDRVGTGELFF.

This clonotype was counted ten times or more. The chain joins TRBV24-1 to TRBJ2-3; D is uncertain. The CDR3 consists of 14 residues. With 3 bases removed from V and 2 bases from J, the gap between germline ends came to 8 bases. Germline assignment: CDR1 KGHDR and CDR2 SFDVKD. The CDR3 sequence is CATSDRTLTDTQYF. Here the CDR3 DNA reads TGTGCCACCAGTGATCGGACCCTCACAGATACGCAGTATTTT.

This clonotype came up a few times. The J gene is TRBJ1-1, the V gene TRBV2, with TRBD1 identical over 9 bases. Trimming removed 4 bases from V and 3 bases from J; junction bases left unmatched: 3. Germline V gives CDR1 SNHLY, CDR2 FYNNEI. The CDR3 totals 14 residues. CDR3 bases: TGTGCCAGCAGTGGTACAGGGGGCGACACTGAAGCTTTCTTT. Amino acid sequence: CASSGTGGDTEAFF.

This sequence joins TRBV5-1 and TRBJ2-7; D not certain. Germline CDR1 is SGHRS and CDR2 is YFSETQ. CDR3 length: 15 amino acids. V lost 0 bases to trimming and J lost 1 base, with 11 bases between them. CDR3 nucleotides: TGCGCCAGCAGCTTGGGTCCTGACAAGTCCTACGAGCAGTACTTC. This encodes CASSLGPDKSYEQYF.

This sequence joins TRBV7-3 and TRBJ2-7; 7 nucleotides match TRBD2. Germline loops: CDR1 SGHTA, CDR2 FQGTGA. The CDR3 consists of 15 residues. V gave up 1 base and J gave up 3 bases; unmatched junction bases: 6. Here the CDR3 reads CASSLSGLGHYEQYF. The CDR3 nucleotides are TGTGCCAGCAGCTTAAGCGGACTAGGGCACTACGAGCAGTACTTC. Full variable domain (missing parts from reference TRBV7-3 and TRBJ2-7): GAGVSQTPSNKVTEKGKYVELRCDPISGHTALYWYRQSLGQGPEFLIYFQGTGAADDSGLPNDRFFAVRPEGSVSTLKIQRTERGDSAVYLCASSLSGLGHYEQYFGPGTRLTVT.

This clonotype was found a few times. The chain is built from TRBV5-1 and TRBJ2-5, with D hard to call. Germline V gene sequence: CDR1 SGHRS, CDR2 YFSETQ. Trimming shortened V by 4 bases and J by 9 bases, and 7 bases separated the two germline ends. The CDR3 consists of 10 residues. The CDR3 loop is CASSPGAQYF. CDR3 DNA: TGCGCCAGCAGCCCTGGGGCCCAGTACTTC.

Of note for this clonotype: A read error may account for a junction end that differs from germline. This rearrangement joins TRBV7-6 to TRBJ2-7; 12 nucleotides line up with TRBD2. There are 15 residues in the CDR3. Germline lookup yields CDR1 SGHVS and CDR2 FNYEAQ. CDR3 region: CAGSSRLAGVWEQYF. As DNA, the CDR3 is TGTGCCGGCAGCTCGCGACTAGCGGGAGTTTGGGAGCAGTACTTC.

For this clonotype: One end of the junction is discordant with germline, which a read error may explain. The genes are TRBV25-1 and TRBJ1-1; 8 bases line up with TRBD1. This CDR3 is built from 13 residues. Germline V CDR1 and CDR2: MGHDK, SYGVNS. The CDR3 nucleotides are TGTGCCAGCAGGGACAGGGTGAAAACTGAAGCTTTCTTT. Amino acid sequence: CASRDRVKTEAFF.

The chain links TRBV5-1 to TRBJ2-7, with TRBD2 matching over 8 bases. J lost 0 bases, V lost 2 bases, and 1 base had no gene match. Germline V gives CDR1 SGHRS, CDR2 YFSETQ. This CDR3 region has 14 residues. CDR3 bases: TGCGCCAGCAGCTTCCTAGCGGGCTCCTACGAGCAGTACTTC. As protein: CASSFLAGSYEQYF.

The chain uses TRBV29-1 and TRBJ1-2; no definite D call. Deletions cut 4 bases from V and 5 bases from J, with 14 bases between. Germline V lookup: CDR1 SQVTM, CDR2 ANQGSEA. This CDR3 has 13 residues. DNA for the CDR3: TGCAGCGTTGCCGGACGGCAGCTGTATGGCTACACCTTC. It translates to CSVAGRQLYGYTF.